This is a list of T cell receptor beta chains from one sample in a study of T cell responses to AZD1222 COVID-19 vaccine. Measured with immunoSEQ multiplex PCR; TCRdb has only the in-frame clones, and not every one. In the table there are about 110,000 clones, about nine tenths of which are singletons. Source: peripheral blood, taken on day 0 of MenACWY control vaccination. The origin of the receptors is an adult in good health. Both conserved end residues are part of each CDR3. D genes are given only for firm matches. Not all rows give a size; the values are once, few, many and, for expanded clones, a class.

>.|TRBD2|TRBJ2-7|TRBV28
TGTGCCAGCACCTCCGGGGGGGGGTATCCCTACGAGCAGTACTTC
CASTSGGGYPYEQYF
>.|TRBD2|TRBJ2-5|TRBV6-6
TGTGCCAGCAGTCCAACGGGACTAGCGGGGCCATCGAGGGACCAGTACTTC
CASSPTGLAGPSRDQYF
>.|.|TRBJ2-2|TRBV24-1
TGTGCCACCAGGGGTTTCGACACCGGGGAGCTGTTTTTT
CATRGFDTGELFF
>few|TRBD2|TRBJ2-1|TRBV11-3
TGTGCCAGCAGCTTAGGGACTAGCGGGGGGGCCAATGAGCAGTTCTTC
CASSLGTSGGANEQFF
>.|TRBD1|TRBJ1-1|TRBV29-1
TGCAGCGTTGTCCCGGACAGGGTCATTGGGGCTTTCTTT
CSVVPDRVIGAFF
>.|.|TRBJ2-3|TRBV20-1
TGCAGTGCTAAAGTGCGGGGAATGACTTATTTT
CSAKVRGMTYF
>.|.|TRBJ1-6|TRBV7-2
TGTGCCAGCAGCTCAAGGACAAGGCGATACTATTCACCCCTCCACTTT
CASSSRTRRYYSPLHF
>.|.|TRBJ2-2|TRBV6-5
TGTGCCAGCAGTTACTCTTGGCAACTGGGCACCGGGGAGCTGTTTTTT
CASSYSWQLGTGELFF
>once|.|TRBJ2-7|TRBV7-9
TGTGCCAGCAGCTTAGCCAGGCTCTCCTACGAGCAGTACTTC
CASSLARLSYEQYF
>few|.|TRBJ1-3|TRBV6-1
TGTGCCAGCAGTGAACGGTACTCTGGAAACACCATATATTTT
CASSERYSGNTIYF
>.|.|TRBJ1-1|TRBV7-2
TGTGCCAGCAGCTTAGTTAGGGCTTTCACTGAAGCTTTCTTT
CASSLVRAFTEAFF
>.|.|TRBJ1-1|TRBV28
TGTGCCAGCAGTTTATCCCTCCTTTACACTGAAGCTTTCTTT
CASSLSLLYTEAFF
>.|TRBD2|TRBJ2-1|TRBV10-1
TGCGCCAGCAGTGACAGCGGGACTTACAATGAGCAGTTCTTC
CASSDSGTYNEQFF
>.|.|TRBJ1-3|TRBV7-2
TGTGCCAGCCCTACGGGTTCCAACTCTGGAAACACCATATATTTT
CASPTGSNSGNTIYF
>.|TRBD1|TRBJ1-2|TRBV28
TGTGCCAGCAGTAACCACGGGACAGGGTTCGGTGGCTACACCTTC
CASSNHGTGFGGYTF
>.|.|TRBJ2-1|TRBV5-4
TGTGCCAGCAGCTCCCTGACCGGTCCTGGGGATGAGCAGTTCTTC
CASSSLTGPGDEQFF
>.|.|TRBJ1-1|TRBV19
TGTGCCAGTAGTATAGGCGCCGACACTGAAGCTTTCTTT
CASSIGADTEAFF